This T cell receptor (beta chain) was documented in a study of molecular identifiers for immune sequencing clone quantification (dated by TCRdb to the late 2010s). For the study in its entirety: For a replicate experiment, the RNA from either around 20,000 or 100,000 naive CD8 T cells was divided into five aliquots, and four of those aliquots went on to sequencing. CD8 T cells were used in a methods study to benchmark molecular-identifier clustering-based TCR repertoire sequencing (MIDCIRS) and TCR RNA copy counting.

This clonotype was observed many times. What this receptor recognizes is not known. There are no base qualities to consult, and no much larger clone falls within one base. Overall study results and their limits: Identical TCR molecules sharing a barcode could cause highly expanded clone sizes to be underestimated. A single cell's worth of spiked-in Jurkat TCR RNA was reported detectable even among under 1.1 million naive CD8 T cells. Modeling indicated around 3 TCR RNA copies recovered per cell, compared with around 10 by digital PCR, which implies a capture efficiency of approximately 29%. In CMV-specific effector cells, clones with more than 20 RNA copies accounted for over 99% of molecules, whereas in naive cells such clones accounted for under 1%. When barcode sub-clustering was not used, chimeric consensus sequences inflated TCR diversity, with chimeras reaching as high as 47%. The naive libraries included spiked-in Jurkat TCR RNA (around 9 copies' worth), and this RNA is not part of the donor repertoire.

Libraries of naive CD8 T cells were built from anywhere between about 17,000 and 1,000,000 sorted cells, with 10%, 30% or 50% of the purified RNA used. Naive CD8 T cells, defined as CD8+CD4-CCR7+CD45RA+, were FACS-sorted into RLT Plus buffer on a BD FACSAria II. To test detection sensitivity, Jurkat RNA equivalent to roughly nine TCR copies was spiked into samples of about 20,000-1,100,000 naive CD8 T cells. Enrichment of CD8 T cells was performed with RosetteSep CD8+ T Cell Enrichment Cocktail and Ficoll-Paque, after which ACK red cell lysis was carried out. Preparation of the library involved PCR. Sequencing used a NextSeq 500. Bulk TCR libraries were generated as previously described, with the TCR primers listed in Table S5 used. Total RNA was purified with the Qiagen AllPrep DNA/RNA kit. Reads from multiple sequencing runs of the same library were pooled before analysis. On the authors' methods: Reads were retained only if the reads had an exact TCR constant sequence, and the retained reads were trimmed to 150 nt and grouped according to their 12-nt molecular barcodes. Reads in each barcode group were sub-clustered using a 15% Levenshtein threshold, and a quality-weighted consensus sequence was built for each RNA molecule. Non-functional sequences were excluded, and lower-count sequences lying one edit away from another sequence were also excluded. On the basis of fitting two negative binomial distributions, barcode sub-clusters with fewer than 20% of the maximum read count were discarded. TCRdb applied fastp at Q25 and MiXCR to the public reads, then kept only in-frame beta chains. All rows with the same CDR3 protein become a single entry with the most common DNA and genes. The V and J calls were not made by the authors but by TCRdb's processing. The sample table records 100,000 or so distinct CDR3 sequences; roughly a third of these occur just once. Of the sample, approximately 3.8% is held by the ten largest clones.

From the germline V gene, CDR1 is SGHDT and CDR2 is YYEEEE. Including the terminal cysteine and phenylalanine, the CDR3 comprises 12 residues. Only the CDR3 portion is preserved as DNA: 36 bases, with reading frame beginning at the first base. Cut back by 0 bases and 7 bases, the V and J ends lie 7 bases apart. The rearranged chain carries TRBV5-6 and TRBJ1-1; the D segment cannot be called with confidence. This TCR was recovered from a human donor in good health. Some libraries in this study had Jurkat cell RNA spiked in. The sample consisted of naive CD8+ T cells from blood, with Jurkat cell RNA spiked in. Reading the label with the study, this specimen's cell subset or site is: FACS-sorted CD8+CD4-CCR7+CD45RA+ naive T cells. The CDR3 loop reads CASSLGRGEAFF. The sequenced DNA is TGTGCCAGCAGCTTGGGTAGAGGTGAAGCTTTCTTT. The CDR3 plus the reference TRBV5-6 and TRBJ1-1 genes for the other parts give the full variable domain: DAGVTQSPTHLIKTRGQQVTLRCSPKSGHDTVSWYQQALGQGPQFIFQYYEEEERQRGNFPDRFSGHQFPNYSSELNVNALLLGDSALYLCASSLGRGEAFFGQGTRLTVV.